This T cell receptor (beta chain) originates from a study of T cell clones after liver transplantation. Whole-study context: Samples came from ITN030ST, which attempted immunosuppression withdrawal within 2 years of liver transplantation. As an antigen-independent comparator, third-party-reactive TCRbeta sequences came from pre-transplant mixed lymphocyte reactions. HCV positivity affected three of eight recipients; the rest lacked autoimmune or viral indications.

The length of the CDR3 is 15 residues. Trimming left V 4 bases short and J 4 bases short, with 14 bases between. CDR1 is MNHEY, CDR2 SVGAGI, per germline. Broader study findings: Donor-reactive sequences fell more than third party-reactive ones, suggesting partial deletion.

Comments on this clone: No antigen is known for it.

The assay was immunoSEQ multiplex PCR, and TCRdb's table has in-frame clones only and misses some. The data show tens of thousands of clones, roughly 71% seen once. This sample comprised CD4+ T cells from blood, obtained at the 22-month timepoint. This clonotype was obtained from a human patient who received a liver transplant. The graft donor may have given rise to some T cells. The chain joins TRBV6-5 to TRBJ2-1; D is ambiguous. DNA for the CDR3: TGTGCCAGCAGTTTGGTCCTTTCTCCATACAATGAGCAGTTCTTC. Protein product: CASSLVLSPYNEQFF.